The clone carrying this T cell receptor (beta chain) showed up just once. Its antigen is not identified. The sample comes from a study of CD8 T cells in ankylosing spondylitis. Study results and limitations: What seemed typical of ankylosing spondylitis blood was a TCR beta motif built from about eight highly homologous variants. Reports say disease-linked clones showed up significantly more in matched ankylosing spondylitis synovial fluid. Disease-linked clones, CD8+, were relatively rare in peripheral blood.

The CDR3 consists of 15 residues. Per the germline V gene, CDR1 is DFQATT and CDR2 is SNEGSKA (reference sequence). V shed 4 bases and J 4 bases; nucleotides not matched to a gene: 11. Using its own MiXCR run on the 5' RACE reads, TCRdb lists one record per CDR3 protein. There are under 450,000 distinct CDR3 sequences in the sample; roughly 18% occur only once, and 0.95% to 1.1% lies in the top ten. The V call is TRBV20-1, the J call TRBJ2-7, with 9 bases matching TRBD2. The sequenced material came from blood, either unsorted or a sorted T cell fraction (not recorded which). The receptor was derived from a male donor with ankylosing spondylitis. CDR3 amino acids: CSAIWAGGSFYEQYF. The CDR3 nucleotides are TGCAGTGCTATATGGGCGGGGGGGAGTTTTTACGAGCAGTACTTC.